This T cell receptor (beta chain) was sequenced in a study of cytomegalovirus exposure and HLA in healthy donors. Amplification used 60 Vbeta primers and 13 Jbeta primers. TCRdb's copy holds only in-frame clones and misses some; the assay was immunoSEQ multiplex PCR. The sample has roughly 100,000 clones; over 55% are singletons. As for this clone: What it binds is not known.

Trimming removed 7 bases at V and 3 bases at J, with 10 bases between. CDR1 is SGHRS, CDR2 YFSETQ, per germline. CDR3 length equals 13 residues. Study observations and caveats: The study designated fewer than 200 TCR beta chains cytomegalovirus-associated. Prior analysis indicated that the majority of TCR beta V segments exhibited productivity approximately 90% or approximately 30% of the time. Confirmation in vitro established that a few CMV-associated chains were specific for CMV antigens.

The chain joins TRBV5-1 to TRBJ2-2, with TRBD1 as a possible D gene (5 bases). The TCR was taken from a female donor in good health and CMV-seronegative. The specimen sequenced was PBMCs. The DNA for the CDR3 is TGCGCCAGCCGGCTGACAGACACCGGGGAGCTGTTTTTT. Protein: CASRLTDTGELFF.